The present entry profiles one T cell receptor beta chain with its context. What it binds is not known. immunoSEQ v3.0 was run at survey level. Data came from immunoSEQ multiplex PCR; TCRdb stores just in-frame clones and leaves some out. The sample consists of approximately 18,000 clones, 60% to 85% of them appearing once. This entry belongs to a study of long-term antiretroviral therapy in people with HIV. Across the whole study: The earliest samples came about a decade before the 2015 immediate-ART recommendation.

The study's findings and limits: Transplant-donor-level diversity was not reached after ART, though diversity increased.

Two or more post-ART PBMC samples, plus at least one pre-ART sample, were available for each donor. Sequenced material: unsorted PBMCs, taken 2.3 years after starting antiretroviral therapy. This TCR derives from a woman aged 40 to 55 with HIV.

This CDR3 is CASSFFGGRDETQYF. The CDR3 DNA reads as TGTGCCAGCAGCTTTTTTGGGGGCCGGGATGAGACCCAGTACTTC. This rearrangement joins TRBV7-9 to TRBJ2-5; possible D gene TRBD1, 6 bases. Germline CDR1 and CDR2: SEHNR and FQNEAQ (reference sequence). The CDR3 contains 15 residues. V was pared by 3 bases and J by 5 bases, with 16 bases between.